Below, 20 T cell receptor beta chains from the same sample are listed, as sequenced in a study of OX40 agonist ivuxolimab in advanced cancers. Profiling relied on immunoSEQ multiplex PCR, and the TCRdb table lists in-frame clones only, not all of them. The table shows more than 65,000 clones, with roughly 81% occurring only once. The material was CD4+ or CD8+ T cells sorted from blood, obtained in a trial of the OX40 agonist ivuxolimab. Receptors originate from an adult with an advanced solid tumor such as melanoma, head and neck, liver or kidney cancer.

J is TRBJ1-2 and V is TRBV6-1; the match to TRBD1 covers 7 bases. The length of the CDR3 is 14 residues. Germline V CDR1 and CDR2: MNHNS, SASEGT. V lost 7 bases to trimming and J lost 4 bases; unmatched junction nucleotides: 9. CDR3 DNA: TGTGCCAGCACGTTAGGGGGCAGAAGCTATGGCTACACCTTC. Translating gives CASTLGGRSYGYTF.

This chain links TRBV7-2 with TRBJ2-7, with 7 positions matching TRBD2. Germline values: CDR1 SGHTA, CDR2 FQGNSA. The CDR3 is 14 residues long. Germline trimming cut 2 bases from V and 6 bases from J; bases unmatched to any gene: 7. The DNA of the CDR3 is TGTGCCAGCAGCTTACAGCGGGGAGCCCTCGAGCAGTACTTC. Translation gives CASSLQRGALEQYF.

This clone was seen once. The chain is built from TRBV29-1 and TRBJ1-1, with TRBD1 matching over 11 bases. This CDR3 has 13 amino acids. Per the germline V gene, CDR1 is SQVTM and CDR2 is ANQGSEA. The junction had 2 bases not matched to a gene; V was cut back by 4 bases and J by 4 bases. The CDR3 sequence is CSVADRGPTEAFF. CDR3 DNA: TGCAGCGTTGCGGACAGGGGGCCCACTGAAGCTTTCTTT.

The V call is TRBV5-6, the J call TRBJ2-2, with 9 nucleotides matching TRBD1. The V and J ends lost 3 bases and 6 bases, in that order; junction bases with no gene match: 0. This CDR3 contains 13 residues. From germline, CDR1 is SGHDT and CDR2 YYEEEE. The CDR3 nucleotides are TGTGCCAGCAGCTGGACAGGGGCCGGGGAGCTGTTTTTT. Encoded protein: CASSWTGAGELFF.

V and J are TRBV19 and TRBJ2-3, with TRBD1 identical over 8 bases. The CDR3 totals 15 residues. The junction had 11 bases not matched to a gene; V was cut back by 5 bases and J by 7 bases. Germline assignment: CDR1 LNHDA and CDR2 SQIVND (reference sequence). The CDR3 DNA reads TGTGCCAGTAGTTGGGCTCGACAGGGGAGTAATACGCAGTATTTT. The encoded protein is CASSWARQGSNTQYF.

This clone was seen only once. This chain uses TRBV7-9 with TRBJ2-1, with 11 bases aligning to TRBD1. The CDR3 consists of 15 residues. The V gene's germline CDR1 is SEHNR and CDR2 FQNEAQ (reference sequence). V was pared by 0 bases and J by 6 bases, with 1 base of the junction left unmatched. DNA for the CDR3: TGTGCCAGCAGCTTAGCAGGGACAGGGGGCAATGAGCAGTTCTTC. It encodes CASSLAGTGGNEQFF.

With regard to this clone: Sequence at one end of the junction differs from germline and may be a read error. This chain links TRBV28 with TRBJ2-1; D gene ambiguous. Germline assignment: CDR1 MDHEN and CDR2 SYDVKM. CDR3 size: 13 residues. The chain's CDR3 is CASSRVERLPWVF. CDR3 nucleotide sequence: TGTGCCAGCAGCCGCGTGGAGCGCCTACCCTGGGTCTTC.

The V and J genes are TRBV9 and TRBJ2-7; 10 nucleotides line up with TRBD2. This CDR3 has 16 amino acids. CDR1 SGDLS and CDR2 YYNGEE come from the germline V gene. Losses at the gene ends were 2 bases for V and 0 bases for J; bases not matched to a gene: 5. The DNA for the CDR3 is TGTGCCAGCAGCGTTAATAGCGGGAGGAACTCCTACGAGCAGTACTTC. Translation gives CASSVNSGRNSYEQYF.

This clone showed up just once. CDR3 loop: CASSNRDSYGYTF. In nucleotides, the CDR3 is TGTGCCAGCAGCAACCGGGACAGCTATGGCTACACCTTC. The genes are TRBV13 and TRBJ1-2, with 7 bases identical to TRBD1. The junction had 4 bases not matched to a gene; V was cut back by 5 bases and J by 4 bases. This CDR3 is built from 13 residues. Germline-derived CDR1 and CDR2 are PRHDT and FYEKMQ (reference sequence).

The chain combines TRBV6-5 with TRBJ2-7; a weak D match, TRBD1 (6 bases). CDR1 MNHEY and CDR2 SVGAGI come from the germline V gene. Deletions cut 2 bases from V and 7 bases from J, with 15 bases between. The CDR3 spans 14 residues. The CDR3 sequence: CASSYNGQPVEQYF. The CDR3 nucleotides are TGTGCCAGCAGTTACAACGGACAGCCCGTTGAGCAGTACTTC.

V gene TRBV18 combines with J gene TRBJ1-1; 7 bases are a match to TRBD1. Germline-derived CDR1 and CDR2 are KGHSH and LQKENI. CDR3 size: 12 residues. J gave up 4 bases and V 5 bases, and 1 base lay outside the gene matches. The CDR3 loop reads CASSGTVTEAFF. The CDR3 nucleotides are TGTGCCAGCTCAGGGACAGTCACTGAAGCTTTCTTT.

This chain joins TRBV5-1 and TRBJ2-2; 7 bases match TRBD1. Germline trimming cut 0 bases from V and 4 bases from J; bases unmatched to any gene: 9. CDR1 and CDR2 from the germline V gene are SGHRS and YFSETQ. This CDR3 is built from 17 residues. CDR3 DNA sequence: TGCGCCAGCAGCTTGGGAGGGACAGTGGATATCACCGGGGAGCTGTTTTTT. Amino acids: CASSLGGTVDITGELFF.

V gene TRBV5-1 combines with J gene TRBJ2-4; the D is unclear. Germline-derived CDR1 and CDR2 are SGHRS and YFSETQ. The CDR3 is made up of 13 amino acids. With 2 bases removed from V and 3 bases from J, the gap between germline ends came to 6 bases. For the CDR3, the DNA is TGCGCCAGCAGCTTTAGAGACAAAAACATTCAGTACTTC. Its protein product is CASSFRDKNIQYF. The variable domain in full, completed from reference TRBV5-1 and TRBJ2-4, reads KAGVTQTPRYLIKTRGQQVTLSCSPISGHRSVSWYQQTPGQGLQFLFEYFSETQRNKGNFPGRFSGRQFSNSRSEMNVSTLELGDSALYLCASSFRDKNIQYFGAGTRLSVL.

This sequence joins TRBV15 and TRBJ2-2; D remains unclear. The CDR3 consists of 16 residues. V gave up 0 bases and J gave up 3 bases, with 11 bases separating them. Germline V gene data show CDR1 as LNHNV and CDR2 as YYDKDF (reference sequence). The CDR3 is CATSRDRVWDTGELFF. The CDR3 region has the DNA TGTGCCACCAGCAGAGATCGAGTTTGGGACACCGGGGAGCTGTTTTTT. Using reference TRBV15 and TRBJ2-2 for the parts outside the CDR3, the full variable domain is DAMVIQNPRYQVTQFGKPVTLSCSQTLNHNVMYWYQQKSSQAPKLLFHYYDKDFNNEADTPDNFQSRRPNTSFCFLDIRSPGLGDTAMYLCATSRDRVWDTGELFFGEGSRLTVL.

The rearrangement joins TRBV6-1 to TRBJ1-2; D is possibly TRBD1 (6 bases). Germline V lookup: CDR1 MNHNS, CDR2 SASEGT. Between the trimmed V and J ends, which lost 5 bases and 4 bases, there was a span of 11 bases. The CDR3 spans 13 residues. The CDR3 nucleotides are TGTGCCAGCAGTAGAGACAGGTCCTATGGCTACACCTTC. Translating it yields CASSRDRSYGYTF.

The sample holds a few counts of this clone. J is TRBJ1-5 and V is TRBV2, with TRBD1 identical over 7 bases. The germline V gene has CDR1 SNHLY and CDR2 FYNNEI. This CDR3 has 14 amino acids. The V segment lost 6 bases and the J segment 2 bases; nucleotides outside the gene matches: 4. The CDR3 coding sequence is TGTGCCAGCAGCTTCGGGACAGGCAATCAGCCCCAGCATTTT. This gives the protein CASSFGTGNQPQHF.

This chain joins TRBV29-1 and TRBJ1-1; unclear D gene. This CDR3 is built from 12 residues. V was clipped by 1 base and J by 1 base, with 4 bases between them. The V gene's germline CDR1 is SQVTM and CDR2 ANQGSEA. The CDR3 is CSVEGANTEAFF. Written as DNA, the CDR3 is TGCAGCGTTGAAGGAGCGAACACTGAAGCTTTCTTT.

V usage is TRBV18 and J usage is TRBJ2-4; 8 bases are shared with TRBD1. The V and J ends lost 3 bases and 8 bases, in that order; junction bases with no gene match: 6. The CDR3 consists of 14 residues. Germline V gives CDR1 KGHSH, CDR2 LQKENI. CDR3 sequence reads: CASSPDRGADIQYF. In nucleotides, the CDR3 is TGTGCCAGCTCACCCGACAGGGGAGCAGACATTCAGTACTTC.

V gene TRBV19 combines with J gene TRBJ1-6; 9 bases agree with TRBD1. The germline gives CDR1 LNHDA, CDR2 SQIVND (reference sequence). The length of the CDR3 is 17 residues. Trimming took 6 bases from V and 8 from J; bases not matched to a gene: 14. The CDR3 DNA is TGTGCCAGTAGATCGACTAAACAGGGGGCGCGTGATTCACCCCTCCACTTT. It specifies CASRSTKQGARDSPLHF.

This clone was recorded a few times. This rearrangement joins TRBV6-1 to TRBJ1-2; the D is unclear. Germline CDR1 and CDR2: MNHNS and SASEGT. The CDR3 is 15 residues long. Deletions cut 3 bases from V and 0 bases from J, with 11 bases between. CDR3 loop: CASSEMLIPNYGYTF. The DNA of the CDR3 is TGTGCCAGCAGTGAGATGCTGATCCCTAACTATGGCTACACCTTC.